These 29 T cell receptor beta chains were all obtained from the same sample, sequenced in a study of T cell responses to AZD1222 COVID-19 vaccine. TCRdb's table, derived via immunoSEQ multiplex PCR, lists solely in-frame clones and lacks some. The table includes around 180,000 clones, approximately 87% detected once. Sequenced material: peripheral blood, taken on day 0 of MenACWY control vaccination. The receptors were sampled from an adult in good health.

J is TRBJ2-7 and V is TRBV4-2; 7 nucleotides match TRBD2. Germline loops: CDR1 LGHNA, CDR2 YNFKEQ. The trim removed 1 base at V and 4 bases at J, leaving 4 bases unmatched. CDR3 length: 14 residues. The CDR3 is CASSQALAAYEQYF. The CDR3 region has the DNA TGTGCCAGCAGCCAAGCCCTAGCGGCTTACGAGCAGTACTTC.

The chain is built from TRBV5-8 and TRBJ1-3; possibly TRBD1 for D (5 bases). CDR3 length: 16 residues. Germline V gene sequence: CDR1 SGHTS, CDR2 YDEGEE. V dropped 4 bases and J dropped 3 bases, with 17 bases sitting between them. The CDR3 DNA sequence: TGTGCCAGCAGCGTGGTCGGGACCGCGTTTGGAAACACCATATATTTT. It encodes CASSVVGTAFGNTIYF.

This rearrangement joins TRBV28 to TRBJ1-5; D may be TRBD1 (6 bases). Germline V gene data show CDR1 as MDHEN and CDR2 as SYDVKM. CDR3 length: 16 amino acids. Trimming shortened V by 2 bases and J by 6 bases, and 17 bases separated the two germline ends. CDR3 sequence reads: CASSLGIGGEGQPQHF. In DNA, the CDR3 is TGTGCCAGCAGTTTAGGTATAGGGGGAGAAGGTCAGCCCCAGCATTTT.

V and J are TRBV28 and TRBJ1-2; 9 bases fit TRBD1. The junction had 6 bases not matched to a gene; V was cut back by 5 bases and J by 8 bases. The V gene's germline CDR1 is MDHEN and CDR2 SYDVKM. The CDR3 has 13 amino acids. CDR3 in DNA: TGTGCCAGCAGTCCGGACAGGGGCCAAGGCTACACCTTC. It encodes CASSPDRGQGYTF.

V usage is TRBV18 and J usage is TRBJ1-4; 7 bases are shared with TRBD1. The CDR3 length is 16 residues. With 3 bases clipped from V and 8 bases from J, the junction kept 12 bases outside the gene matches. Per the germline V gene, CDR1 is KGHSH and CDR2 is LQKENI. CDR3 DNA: TGTGCCAGCTCACCCCTACCGGACAGGTCACAAGAAAAACTGTTTTTT. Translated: CASSPLPDRSQEKLFF.

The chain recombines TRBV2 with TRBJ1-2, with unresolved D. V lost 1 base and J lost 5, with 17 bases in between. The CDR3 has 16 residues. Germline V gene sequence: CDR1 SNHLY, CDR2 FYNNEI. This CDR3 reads CASSEEFVGVRYGYTF. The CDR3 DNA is TGTGCCAGCAGTGAAGAATTTGTAGGCGTTCGGTATGGCTACACCTTC.

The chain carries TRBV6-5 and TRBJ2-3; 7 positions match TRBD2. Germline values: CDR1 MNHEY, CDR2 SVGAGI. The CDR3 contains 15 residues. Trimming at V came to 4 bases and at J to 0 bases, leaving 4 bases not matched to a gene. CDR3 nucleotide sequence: TGTGCCAGCAGTTGGGAGGGAGGGAGCACAGATACGCAGTATTTT. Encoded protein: CASSWEGGSTDTQYF.

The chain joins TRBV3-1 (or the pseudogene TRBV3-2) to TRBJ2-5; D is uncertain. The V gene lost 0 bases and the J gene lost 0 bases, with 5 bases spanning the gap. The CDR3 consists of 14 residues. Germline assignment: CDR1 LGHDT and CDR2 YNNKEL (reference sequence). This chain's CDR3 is CASSQDYNQETQYF. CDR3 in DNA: TGTGCCAGCAGCCAAGACTATAACCAAGAGACCCAGTACTTC.

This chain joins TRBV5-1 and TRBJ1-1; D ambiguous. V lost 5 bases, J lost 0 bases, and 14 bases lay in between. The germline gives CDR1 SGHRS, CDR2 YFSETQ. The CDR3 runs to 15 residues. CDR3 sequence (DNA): TGCGCCAGCAGAAATATTGGTTTCCTGAACACTGAAGCTTTCTTT. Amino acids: CASRNIGFLNTEAFF.

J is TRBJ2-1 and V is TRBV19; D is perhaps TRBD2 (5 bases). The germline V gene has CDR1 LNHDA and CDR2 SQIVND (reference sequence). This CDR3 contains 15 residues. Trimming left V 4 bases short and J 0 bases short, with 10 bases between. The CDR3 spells CASSRRRSSYNEQFF. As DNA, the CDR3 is TGTGCCAGTAGTAGGAGGCGAAGCTCCTACAATGAGCAGTTCTTC.

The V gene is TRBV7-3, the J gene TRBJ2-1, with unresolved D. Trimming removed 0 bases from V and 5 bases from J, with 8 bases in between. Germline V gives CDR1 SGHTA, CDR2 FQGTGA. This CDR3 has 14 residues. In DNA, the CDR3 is TGTGCCAGCAGCTTAACCGGCCCTAACAATGAGCAGTTCTTC. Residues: CASSLTGPNNEQFF.

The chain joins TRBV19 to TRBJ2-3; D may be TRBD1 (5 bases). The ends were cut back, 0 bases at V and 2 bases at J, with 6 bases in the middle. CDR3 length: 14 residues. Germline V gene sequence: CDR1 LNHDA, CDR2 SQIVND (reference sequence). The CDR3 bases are TGTGCCAGTAGTATAGACAGGGACACAGATACGCAGTATTTT. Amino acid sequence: CASSIDRDTDTQYF.

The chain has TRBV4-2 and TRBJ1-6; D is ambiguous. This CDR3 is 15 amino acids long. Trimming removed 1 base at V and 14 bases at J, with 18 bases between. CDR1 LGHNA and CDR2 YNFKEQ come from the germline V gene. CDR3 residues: CASSQGGVGETALHF. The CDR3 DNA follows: TGTGCCAGCAGCCAAGGAGGCGTTGGGGAAACGGCCCTCCACTTT.

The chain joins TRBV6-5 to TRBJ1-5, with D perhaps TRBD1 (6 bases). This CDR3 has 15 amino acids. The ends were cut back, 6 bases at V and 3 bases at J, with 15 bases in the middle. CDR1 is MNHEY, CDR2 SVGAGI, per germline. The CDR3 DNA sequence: TGTGCCAGCAGCGCCTTTCTGGGGGCCAATCAGCCCCAGCATTTT. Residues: CASSAFLGANQPQHF.

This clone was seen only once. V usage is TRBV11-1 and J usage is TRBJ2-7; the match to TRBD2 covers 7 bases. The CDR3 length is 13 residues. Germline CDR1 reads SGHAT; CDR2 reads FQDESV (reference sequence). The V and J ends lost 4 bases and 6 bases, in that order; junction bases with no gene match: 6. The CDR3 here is CASSWGGRVEQYF. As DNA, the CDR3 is TGTGCCAGCAGCTGGGGGGGACGTGTCGAGCAGTACTTC.

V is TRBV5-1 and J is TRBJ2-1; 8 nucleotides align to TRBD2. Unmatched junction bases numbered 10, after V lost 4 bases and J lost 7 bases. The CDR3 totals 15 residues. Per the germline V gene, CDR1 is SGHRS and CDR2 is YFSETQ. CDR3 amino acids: CASSPGGVPVNEQFF. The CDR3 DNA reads TGCGCCAGCAGCCCCGGGGGGGTACCTGTTAATGAGCAGTTCTTC.

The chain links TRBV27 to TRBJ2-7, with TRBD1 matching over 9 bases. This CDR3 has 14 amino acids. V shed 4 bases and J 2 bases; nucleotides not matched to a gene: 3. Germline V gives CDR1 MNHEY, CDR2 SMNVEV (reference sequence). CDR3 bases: TGTGCCAGCAGTTATGGGACAGGGACCTACGAGCAGTACTTC. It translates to CASSYGTGTYEQYF.

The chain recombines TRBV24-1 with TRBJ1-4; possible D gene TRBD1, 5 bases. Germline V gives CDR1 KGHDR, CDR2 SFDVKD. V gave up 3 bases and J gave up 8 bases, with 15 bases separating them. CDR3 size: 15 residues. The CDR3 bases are TGTGCCACCAGTGATGCCGGGGGAGTGGGAGAAAAACTGTTTTTT. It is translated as CATSDAGGVGEKLFF.

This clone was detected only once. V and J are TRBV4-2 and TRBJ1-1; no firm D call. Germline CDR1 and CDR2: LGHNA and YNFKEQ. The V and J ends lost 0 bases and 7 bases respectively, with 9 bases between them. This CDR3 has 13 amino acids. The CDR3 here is CASSQDPAGEAFF. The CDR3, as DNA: TGTGCCAGCAGCCAAGATCCCGCCGGTGAAGCTTTCTTT.

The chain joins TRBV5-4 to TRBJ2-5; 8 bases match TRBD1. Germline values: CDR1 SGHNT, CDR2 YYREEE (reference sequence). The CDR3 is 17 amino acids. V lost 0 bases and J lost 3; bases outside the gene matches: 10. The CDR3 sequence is CASSLGLPGTGEETQYF. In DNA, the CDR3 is TGTGCCAGCAGCTTGGGTCTTCCCGGGACAGGTGAAGAGACCCAGTACTTC.

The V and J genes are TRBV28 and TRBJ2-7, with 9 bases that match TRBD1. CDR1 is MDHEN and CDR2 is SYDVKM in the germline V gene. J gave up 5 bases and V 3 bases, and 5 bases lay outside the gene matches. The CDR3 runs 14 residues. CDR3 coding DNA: TGTGCCAGCAGTTTGTCTGGGACAGGGCACGAGCAGTACTTC. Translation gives CASSLSGTGHEQYF.

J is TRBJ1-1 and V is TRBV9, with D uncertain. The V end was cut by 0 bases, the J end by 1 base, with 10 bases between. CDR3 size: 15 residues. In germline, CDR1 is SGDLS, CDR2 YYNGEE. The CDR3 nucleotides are TGTGCCAGCAGCGTAGTTCCGACGGCGAACACTGAAGCTTTCTTT. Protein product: CASSVVPTANTEAFF.

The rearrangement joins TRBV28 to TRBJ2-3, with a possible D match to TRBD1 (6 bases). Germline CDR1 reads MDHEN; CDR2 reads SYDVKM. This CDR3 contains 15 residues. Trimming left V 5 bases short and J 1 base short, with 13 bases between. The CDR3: CASSPTGLGTDTQYF. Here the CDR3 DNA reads TGTGCCAGCAGTCCCACAGGGTTAGGCACAGATACGCAGTATTTT.

In DNA form, the CDR3 reads TGTGCCAGCAGCTTTTTGGACAGAAACTATGGCTACACCTTC. It is translated as CASSFLDRNYGYTF. The chain combines TRBV5-5 with TRBJ1-2; D possibly corresponds to TRBD1 (6 bases). The CDR3 has 14 amino acids. The germline V gene encodes CDR1 SGHKS and CDR2 YYEKEE (reference sequence). V lost 2 bases, J lost 2 bases, and 10 bases lay in between.

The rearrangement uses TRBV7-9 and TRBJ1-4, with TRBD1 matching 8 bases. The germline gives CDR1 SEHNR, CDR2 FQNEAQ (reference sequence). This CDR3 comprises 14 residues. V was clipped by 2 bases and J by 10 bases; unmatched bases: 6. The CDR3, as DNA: TGTGCCAGCAGCTTAACGGGACAGGAAGGAAAACTGTTTTTT. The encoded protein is CASSLTGQEGKLFF. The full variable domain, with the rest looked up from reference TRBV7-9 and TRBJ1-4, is DTGVSQNPRHKITKRGQNVTFRCDPISEHNRLYWYRQTLGQGPEFLTYFQNEAQLEKSRLLSDRFSAERPKGSFSTLEIQRTEQGDSAMYLCASSLTGQEGKLFFGSGTQLSVL.

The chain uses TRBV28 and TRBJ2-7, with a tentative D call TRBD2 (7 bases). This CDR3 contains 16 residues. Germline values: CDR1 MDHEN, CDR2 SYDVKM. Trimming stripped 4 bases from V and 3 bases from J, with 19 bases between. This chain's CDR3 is CASSWGGGRRLYEQYF. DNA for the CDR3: TGTGCCAGCAGTTGGGGGGGCGGGAGAAGACTCTACGAGCAGTACTTC. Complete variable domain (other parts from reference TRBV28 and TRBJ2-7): DVKVTQSSRYLVKRTGEKVFLECVQDMDHENMFWYRQDPGLGLRLIYFSYDVKMKEKGDIPEGYSVSREKKERFSLILESASTNQTSMYLCASSWGGGRRLYEQYFGPGTRLTVT.

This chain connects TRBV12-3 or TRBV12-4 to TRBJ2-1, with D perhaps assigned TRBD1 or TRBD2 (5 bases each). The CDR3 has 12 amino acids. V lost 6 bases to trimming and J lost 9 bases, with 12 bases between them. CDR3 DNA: TGTGCCAGCAGCCAAGGGGCGGGTGAGCAGTTCTTC. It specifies CASSQGAGEQFF.

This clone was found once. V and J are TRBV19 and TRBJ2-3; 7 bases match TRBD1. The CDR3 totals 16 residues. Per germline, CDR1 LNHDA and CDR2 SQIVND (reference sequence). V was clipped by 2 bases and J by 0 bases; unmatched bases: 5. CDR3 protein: CASSIIGTASTDTQYF. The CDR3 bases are TGTGCCAGTAGTATAATTGGGACAGCCAGCACAGATACGCAGTATTTT.

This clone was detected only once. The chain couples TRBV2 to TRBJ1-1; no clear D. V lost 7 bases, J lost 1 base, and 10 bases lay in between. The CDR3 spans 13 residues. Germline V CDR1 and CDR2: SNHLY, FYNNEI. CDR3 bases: TGTGCCAGCAAGTTTCCAGGGAACACTGAAGCTTTCTTT. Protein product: CASKFPGNTEAFF.